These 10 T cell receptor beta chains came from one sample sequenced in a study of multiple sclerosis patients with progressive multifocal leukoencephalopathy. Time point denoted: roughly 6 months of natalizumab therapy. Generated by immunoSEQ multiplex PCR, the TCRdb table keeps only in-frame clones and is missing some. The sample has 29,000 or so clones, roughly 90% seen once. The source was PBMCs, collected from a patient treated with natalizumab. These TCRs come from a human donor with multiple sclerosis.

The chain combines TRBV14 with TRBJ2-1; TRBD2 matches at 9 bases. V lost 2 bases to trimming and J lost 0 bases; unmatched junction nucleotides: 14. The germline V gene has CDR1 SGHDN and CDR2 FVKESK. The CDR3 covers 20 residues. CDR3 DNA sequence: TGTGCCAGCAGCCAAATGCTAGCGGGGTCCCGGCTATACTCCTACAATGAGCAGTTCTTC. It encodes CASSQMLAGSRLYSYNEQFF.

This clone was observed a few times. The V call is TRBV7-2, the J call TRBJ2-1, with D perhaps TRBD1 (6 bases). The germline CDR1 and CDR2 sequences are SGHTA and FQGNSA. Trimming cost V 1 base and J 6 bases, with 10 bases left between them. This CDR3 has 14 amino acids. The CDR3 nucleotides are TGTGCCAGCAGCTTAGACAGGGTGGGCAATGAGCAGTTCTTC. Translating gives CASSLDRVGNEQFF.

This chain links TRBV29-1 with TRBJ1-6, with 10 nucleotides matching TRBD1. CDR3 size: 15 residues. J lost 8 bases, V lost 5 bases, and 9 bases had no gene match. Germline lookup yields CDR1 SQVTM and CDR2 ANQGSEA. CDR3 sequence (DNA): TGCAGCGTTAAGGAAACCGGGACAGGGGATTCACCCCTCCACTTT. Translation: CSVKETGTGDSPLHF.

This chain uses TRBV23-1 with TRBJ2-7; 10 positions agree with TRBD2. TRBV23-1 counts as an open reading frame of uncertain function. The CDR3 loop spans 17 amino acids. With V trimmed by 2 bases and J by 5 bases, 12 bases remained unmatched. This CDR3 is CASSQETRRLAGDEQYF. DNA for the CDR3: TGCGCCAGCAGTCAAGAAACCCGGCGGCTAGCGGGGGACGAGCAGTACTTC.

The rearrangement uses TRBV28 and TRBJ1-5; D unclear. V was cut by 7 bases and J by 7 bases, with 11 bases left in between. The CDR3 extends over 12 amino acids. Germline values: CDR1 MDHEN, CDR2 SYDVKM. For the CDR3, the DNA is TGTGCCAGCAACCCGGCGAGACAGCCCCAGCATTTT. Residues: CASNPARQPQHF.

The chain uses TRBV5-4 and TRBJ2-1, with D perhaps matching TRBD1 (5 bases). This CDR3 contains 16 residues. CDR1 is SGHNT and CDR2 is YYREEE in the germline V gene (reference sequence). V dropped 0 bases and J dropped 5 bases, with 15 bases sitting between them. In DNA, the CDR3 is TGTGCCAGCAGCTTGGCCAAGGGGCAGGGTAACAATGAGCAGTTCTTC. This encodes CASSLAKGQGNNEQFF.

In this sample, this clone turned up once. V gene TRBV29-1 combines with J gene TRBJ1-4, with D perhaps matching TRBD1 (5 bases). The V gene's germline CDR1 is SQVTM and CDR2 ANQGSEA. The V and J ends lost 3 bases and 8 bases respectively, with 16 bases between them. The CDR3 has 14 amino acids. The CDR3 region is CSVDSGQAREKLFF. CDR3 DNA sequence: TGCAGCGTTGATTCGGGGCAGGCGCGGGAAAAACTGTTTTTT.

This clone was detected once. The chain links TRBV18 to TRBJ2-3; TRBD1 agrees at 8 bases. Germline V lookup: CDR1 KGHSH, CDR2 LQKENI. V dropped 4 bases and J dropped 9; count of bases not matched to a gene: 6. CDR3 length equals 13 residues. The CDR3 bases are TGTGCCAGCTCACTCGACAGGGGAGAGACGCAGTATTTT. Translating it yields CASSLDRGETQYF. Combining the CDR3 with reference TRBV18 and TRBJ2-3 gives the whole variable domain NAGVMQNPRHLVRRRGQEARLRCSPMKGHSHVYWYRQLPEEGLKFMVYLQKENIIDESGMPKERFSAEFPKEGPSILRIQQVVRGDSAAYFCASSLDRGETQYFGPGTRLTVL.

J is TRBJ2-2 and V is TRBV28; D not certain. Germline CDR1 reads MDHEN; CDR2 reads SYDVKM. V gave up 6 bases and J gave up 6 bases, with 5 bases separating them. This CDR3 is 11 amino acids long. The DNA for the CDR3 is TGTGCCAGCAGGTTTGCCGGGGAGCTGTTTTTT. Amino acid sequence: CASRFAGELFF.

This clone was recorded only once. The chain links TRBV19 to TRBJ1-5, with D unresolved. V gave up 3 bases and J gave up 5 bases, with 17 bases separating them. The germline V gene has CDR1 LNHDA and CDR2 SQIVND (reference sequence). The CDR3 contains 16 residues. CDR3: CASSMERGGPHQPQHF. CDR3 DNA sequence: TGTGCCAGTAGTATGGAGCGGGGAGGTCCCCATCAGCCCCAGCATTTT.